This T cell receptor (beta chain) derives from a study of blood T cell repertoires in COVID-19. In the study overall: Specimens from acute and convalescent COVID-19 originated in the United States, Italy and Spain. Sample material is recorded as cDNA or gDNA derived from T cells, B-cell-depleted T cells, or PBMCs.

The trim removed 7 bases at V and 4 bases at J, leaving 14 bases unmatched. CDR1 is KGHDR, CDR2 SFDVKD, per germline. The CDR3 has 17 amino acids. As handled by the study authors: Amplifying reference gene primers gave estimates of nucleated cell counts. Assay used: immunoSEQ multiplex PCR; TCRdb lists only in-frame clones, some missing. D and trimming were read from the DNA, whereas the V and J calls and clone size are those reported in that table. The sample records approximately 140,000 clones, approximately 84% being singletons. This TCR was sampled from a man in his forties with acute COVID-19. Material: PBMCs or T cells enriched from blood (not recorded which). The rearrangement joins TRBV24-1 to TRBJ2-2; 7 nucleotides align to TRBD1. CDR3 sequence reads: CATRGTARGAVTGELFF. The CDR3 DNA is TGTGCCACCAGGGGGACAGCCAGAGGTGCCGTCACCGGGGAGCTGTTTTTT.